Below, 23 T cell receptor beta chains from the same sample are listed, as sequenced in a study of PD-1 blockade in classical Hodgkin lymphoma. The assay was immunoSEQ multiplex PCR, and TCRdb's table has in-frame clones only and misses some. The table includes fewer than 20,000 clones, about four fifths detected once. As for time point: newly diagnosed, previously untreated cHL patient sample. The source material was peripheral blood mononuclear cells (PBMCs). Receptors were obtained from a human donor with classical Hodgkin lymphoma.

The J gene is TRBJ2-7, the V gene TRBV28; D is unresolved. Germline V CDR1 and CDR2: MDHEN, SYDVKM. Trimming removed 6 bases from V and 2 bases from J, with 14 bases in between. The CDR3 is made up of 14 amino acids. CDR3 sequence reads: CASRRAGIPYEQYF. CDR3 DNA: TGTGCCAGCAGAAGAGCAGGTATACCCTACGAGCAGTACTTC.

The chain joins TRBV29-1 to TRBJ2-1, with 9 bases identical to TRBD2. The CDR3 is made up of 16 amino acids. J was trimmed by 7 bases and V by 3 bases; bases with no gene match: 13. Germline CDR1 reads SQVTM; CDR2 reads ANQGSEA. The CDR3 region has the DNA TGCAGCGTTGAGGGGCTAGCGGGACTCCTGGGGAATGAGCAGTTCTTC. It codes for CSVEGLAGLLGNEQFF.

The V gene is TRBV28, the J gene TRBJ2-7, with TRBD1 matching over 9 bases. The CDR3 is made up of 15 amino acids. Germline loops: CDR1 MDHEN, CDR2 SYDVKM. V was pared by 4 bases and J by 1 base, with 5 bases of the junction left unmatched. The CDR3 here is CASSSPGTGSYEQYF. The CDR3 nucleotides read TGTGCCAGCAGTTCCCCCGGGACAGGGTCCTACGAGCAGTACTTC. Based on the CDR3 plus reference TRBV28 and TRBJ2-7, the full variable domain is DVKVTQSSRYLVKRTGEKVFLECVQDMDHENMFWYRQDPGLGLRLIYFSYDVKMKEKGDIPEGYSVSREKKERFSLILESASTNQTSMYLCASSSPGTGSYEQYFGPGTRLTVT.

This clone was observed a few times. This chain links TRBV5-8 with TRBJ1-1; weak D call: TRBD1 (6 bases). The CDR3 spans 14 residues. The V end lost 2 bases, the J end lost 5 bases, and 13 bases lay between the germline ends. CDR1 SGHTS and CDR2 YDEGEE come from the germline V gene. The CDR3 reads CASSFGGALTEAFF. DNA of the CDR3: TGTGCCAGCAGCTTTGGGGGGGCGCTGACTGAAGCTTTCTTT.

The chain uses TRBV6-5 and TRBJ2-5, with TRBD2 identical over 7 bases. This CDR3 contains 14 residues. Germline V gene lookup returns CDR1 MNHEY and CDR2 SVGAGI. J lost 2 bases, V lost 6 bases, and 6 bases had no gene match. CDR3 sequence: CASRPGLLQETQYF. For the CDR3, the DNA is TGTGCCAGCAGGCCGGGACTACTACAAGAGACCCAGTACTTC.

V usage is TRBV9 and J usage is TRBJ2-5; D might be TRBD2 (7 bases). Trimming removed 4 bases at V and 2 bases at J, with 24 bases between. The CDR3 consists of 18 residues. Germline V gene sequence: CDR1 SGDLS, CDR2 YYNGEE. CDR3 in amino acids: CASSSAKGGGQLQETQYF. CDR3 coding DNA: TGTGCCAGCAGCTCCGCCAAAGGGGGGGGGCAGCTGCAAGAGACCCAGTACTTC.

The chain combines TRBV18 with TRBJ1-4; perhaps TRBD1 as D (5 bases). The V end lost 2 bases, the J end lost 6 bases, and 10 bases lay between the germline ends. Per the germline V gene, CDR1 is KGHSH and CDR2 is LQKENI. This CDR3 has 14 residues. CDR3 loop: CASSPSQGDEKLFF. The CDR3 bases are TGTGCCAGCTCACCATCCCAGGGTGATGAAAAACTGTTTTTT.

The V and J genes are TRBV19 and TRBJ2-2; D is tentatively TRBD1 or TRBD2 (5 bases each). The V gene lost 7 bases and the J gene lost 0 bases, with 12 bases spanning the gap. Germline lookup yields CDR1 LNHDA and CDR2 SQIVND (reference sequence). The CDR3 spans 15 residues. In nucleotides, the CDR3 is TGTGCCAGTACTATGTGGGACCCGAACACCGGGGAGCTGTTTTTT. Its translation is CASTMWDPNTGELFF.

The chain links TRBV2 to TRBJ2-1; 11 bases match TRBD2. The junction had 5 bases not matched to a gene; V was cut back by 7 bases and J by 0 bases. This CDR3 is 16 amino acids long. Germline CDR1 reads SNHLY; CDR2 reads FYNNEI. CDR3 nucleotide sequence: TGTGCCAGCATCATGACTAGCGGGAACTCCTACAATGAGCAGTTCTTC. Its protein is CASIMTSGNSYNEQFF.

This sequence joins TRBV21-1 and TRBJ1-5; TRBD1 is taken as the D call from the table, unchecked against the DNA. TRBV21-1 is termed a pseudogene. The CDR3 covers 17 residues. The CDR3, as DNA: TGTGCCAGCAGCAAAGGCCCCTTCGCAGGGCGCAATCAGCCCCAGCATTTT. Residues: CASSKGPFAGRNQPQHF.

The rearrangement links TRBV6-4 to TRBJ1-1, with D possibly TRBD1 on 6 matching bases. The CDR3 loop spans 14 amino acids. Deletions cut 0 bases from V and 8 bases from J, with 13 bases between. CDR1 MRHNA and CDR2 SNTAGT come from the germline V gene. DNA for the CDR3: TGTGCCAGCAGTGACTCGGGGGCGCCCACAGAAGCTTTCTTT. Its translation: CASSDSGAPTEAFF.

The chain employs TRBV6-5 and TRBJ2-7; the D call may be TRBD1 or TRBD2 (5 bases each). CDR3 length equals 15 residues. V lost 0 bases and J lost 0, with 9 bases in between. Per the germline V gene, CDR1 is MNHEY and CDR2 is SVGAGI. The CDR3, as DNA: TGTGCCAGCAGTTACTCGGTGGGGGACTCCTACGAGCAGTACTTC. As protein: CASSYSVGDSYEQYF.

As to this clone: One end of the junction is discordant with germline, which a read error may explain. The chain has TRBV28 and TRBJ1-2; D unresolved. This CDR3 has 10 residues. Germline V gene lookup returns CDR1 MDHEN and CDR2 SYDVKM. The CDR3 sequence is CASRGDGHTF. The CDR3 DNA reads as TGTGCCAGTCGAGGTGATGGCCACACCTTC.

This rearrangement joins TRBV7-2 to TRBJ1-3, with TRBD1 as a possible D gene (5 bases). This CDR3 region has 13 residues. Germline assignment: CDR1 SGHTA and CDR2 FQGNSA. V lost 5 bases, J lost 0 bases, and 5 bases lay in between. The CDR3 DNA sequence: TGTGCCAGCAGCCAGGGCTCTGGAAACACCATATATTTT. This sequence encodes CASSQGSGNTIYF.

The CDR3 DNA reads TGTGCCAGCAAGGAGGTTTACAACTATGGCTACACCTTC. Translating it yields CASKEVYNYGYTF. The rearrangement joins TRBV6-1 to TRBJ1-2; D is unclear. The germline V gene encodes CDR1 MNHNS and CDR2 SASEGT. This CDR3 has 13 amino acids. Trimming removed 7 bases at V and 2 bases at J, with 11 bases between.

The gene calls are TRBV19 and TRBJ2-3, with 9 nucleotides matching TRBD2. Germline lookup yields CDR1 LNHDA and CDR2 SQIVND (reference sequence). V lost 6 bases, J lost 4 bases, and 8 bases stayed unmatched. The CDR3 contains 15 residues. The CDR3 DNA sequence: TGTGCCAGTAGCCTGGCTAGCGGGGCGGCAGATACGCAGTATTTT. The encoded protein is CASSLASGAADTQYF.

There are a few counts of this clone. The CDR3 sequence is CASKRRERNEKLFF. DNA of the CDR3: TGTGCCAGTAAACGGCGAGAAAGAAATGAAAAACTGTTTTTT. The chain combines TRBV19 with TRBJ1-4, with unresolved D. Per the germline V gene, CDR1 is LNHDA and CDR2 is SQIVND (reference sequence). Trimming left V 7 bases short and J 5 bases short, with 14 bases between. This CDR3 region has 14 residues.

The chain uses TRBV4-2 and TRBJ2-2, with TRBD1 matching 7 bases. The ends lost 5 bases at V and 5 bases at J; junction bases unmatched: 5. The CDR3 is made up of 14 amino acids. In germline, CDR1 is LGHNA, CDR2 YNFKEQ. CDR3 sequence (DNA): TGTGCCAGCAGCAAGCGGACAGGAACCGGGGAGCTGTTTTTT. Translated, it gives CASSKRTGTGELFF.

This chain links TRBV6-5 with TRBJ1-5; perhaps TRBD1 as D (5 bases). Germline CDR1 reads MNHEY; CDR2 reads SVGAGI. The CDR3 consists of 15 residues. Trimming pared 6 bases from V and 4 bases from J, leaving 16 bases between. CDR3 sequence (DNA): TGTGCCAGCAGCCTGGGTAAGGGGTCTAATCAGCCCCAGCATTTT. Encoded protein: CASSLGKGSNQPQHF.

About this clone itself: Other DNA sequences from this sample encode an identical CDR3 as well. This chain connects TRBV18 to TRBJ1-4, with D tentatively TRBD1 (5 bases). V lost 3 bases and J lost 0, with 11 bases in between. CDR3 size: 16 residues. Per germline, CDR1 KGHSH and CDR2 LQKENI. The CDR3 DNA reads TGTGCCAGCTCACCGGTACAGGATGCAACTAATGAAAAACTGTTTTTT. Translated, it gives CASSPVQDATNEKLFF.

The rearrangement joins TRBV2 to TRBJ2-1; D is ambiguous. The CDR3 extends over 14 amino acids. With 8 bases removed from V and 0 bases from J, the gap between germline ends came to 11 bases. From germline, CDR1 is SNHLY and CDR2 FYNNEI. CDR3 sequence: CASLPGSSYNEQFF. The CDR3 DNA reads TGTGCCAGCCTTCCGGGTAGCTCCTACAATGAGCAGTTCTTC. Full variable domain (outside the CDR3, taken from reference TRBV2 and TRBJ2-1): EPEVTQTPSHQVTQMGQEVILRCVPISNHLYFYWYRQILGQKVEFLVSFYNNEISEKSEIFDDQFSVERPDGSNFTLKIRSTKLEDSAMYFCASLPGSSYNEQFFGPGTRLTVL.

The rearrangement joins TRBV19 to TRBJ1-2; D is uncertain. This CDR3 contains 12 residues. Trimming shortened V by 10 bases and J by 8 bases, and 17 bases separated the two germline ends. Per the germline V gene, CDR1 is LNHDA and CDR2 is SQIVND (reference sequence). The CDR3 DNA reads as TGTGCCACCAATACCAGGAAAGGGGGCTACACCTTC. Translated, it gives CATNTRKGGYTF. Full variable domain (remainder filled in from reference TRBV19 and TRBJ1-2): DGGITQSPKYLFRKEGQNVTLSCEQNLNHDAMYWYRQDPGQGLRLIYYSQIVNDFQKGDIAEGYSVSREKKESFPLTVTSAQKNPTAFYLCATNTRKGGYTFGSGTRLTVV.

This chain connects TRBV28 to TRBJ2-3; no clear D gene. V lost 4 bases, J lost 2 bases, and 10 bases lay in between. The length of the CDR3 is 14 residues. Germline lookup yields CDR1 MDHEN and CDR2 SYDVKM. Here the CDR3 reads CASSWSLVTDTQYF. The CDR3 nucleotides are TGTGCCAGCAGTTGGTCCCTAGTCACAGATACGCAGTATTTT.